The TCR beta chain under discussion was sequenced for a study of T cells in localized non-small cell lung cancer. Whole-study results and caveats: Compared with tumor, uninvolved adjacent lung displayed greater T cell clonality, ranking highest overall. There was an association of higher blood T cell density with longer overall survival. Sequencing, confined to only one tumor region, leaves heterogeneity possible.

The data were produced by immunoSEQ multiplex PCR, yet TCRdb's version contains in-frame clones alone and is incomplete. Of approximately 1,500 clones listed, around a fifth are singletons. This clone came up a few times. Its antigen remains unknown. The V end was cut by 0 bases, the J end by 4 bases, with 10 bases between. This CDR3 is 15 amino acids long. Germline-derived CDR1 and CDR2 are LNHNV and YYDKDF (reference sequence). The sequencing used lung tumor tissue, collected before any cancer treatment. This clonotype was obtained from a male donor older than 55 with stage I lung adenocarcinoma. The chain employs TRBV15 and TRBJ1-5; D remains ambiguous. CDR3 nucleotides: TGTGCCACCAGCAGAGACGGACCACAGAATCAGCCCCAGCATTTT. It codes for CATSRDGPQNQPQHF.